The 32 T cell receptor beta chains given below trace back to one sample, sequenced in a study of blood T cell repertoires in COVID-19 (TCRdb year 2020). The library was made by the immunoSEQ multiplex PCR assay. TCRdb took this table from immuneACCESS and kept in-frame rearrangements with V and J called. Such tables lack part of the clones; where checked against another copy, unresolved V genes explain under half of the gap, and the rest is unexplained. Recorded for this sample are about 160,000 clones; 81% of them occurred a single time. 5.6% of the sample comes from the top ten. Source material: PBMCs or T cells enriched from blood (not recorded which). The receptors were sampled from a woman aged 40-49 years with acute COVID-19.

The CDR3: CASSFDRGYGYTF. The CDR3 bases are TGTGCCAGCAGTTTCGACAGGGGATACGGCTACACCTTC. V is TRBV6-5 and J is TRBJ1-2, with 8 bases fitting TRBD1. V shed 4 bases, J shed 8 bases, and the junction held 6 bases outside the gene matches. CDR1 MNHEY and CDR2 SVGAGI come from the germline V gene. The CDR3 covers 13 residues.

The chain couples TRBV5-1 to TRBJ2-3; 8 bases line up with TRBD1. CDR3 length: 15 residues. Germline CDR1 reads SGHRS; CDR2 reads YFSETQ. V trimming: 0 bases; J trimming: 6 bases; junction bases outside the gene matches: 6. The CDR3 protein is CASSLDGQGRDTQYF. The CDR3 DNA reads as TGCGCCAGCAGCTTGGATGGACAGGGTAGGGATACGCAGTATTTT.

The sample holds a few counts of this clone. In the same sample, other DNA sequences code for this CDR3. J is TRBJ1-5 and V is TRBV18; 8 nucleotides match TRBD1. The ends lost 5 bases at V and 7 bases at J; junction bases unmatched: 4. Germline lookup yields CDR1 KGHSH and CDR2 LQKENI. The CDR3 loop spans 13 amino acids. The CDR3 loop reads CASSTDRGQPQHF. The CDR3, as DNA: TGTGCCAGCTCAACCGACAGGGGACAGCCCCAGCATTTT.

The rearrangement links TRBV12-5 to TRBJ1-5; D might be TRBD1 (6 bases). This CDR3 spans 16 amino acids. From germline, CDR1 is LGHNT and CDR2 FRNRAP. Trimming cost V 2 bases and J 0 bases, with 11 bases left between them. CDR3 sequence: CASGLIGQYSNQPQHF. The DNA of the CDR3 is TGTGCTAGTGGTTTGATTGGACAGTATAGCAATCAGCCCCAGCATTTT.

The V and J genes are TRBV3-1 (or the pseudogene TRBV3-2) and TRBJ2-7; perhaps TRBD2 as D (6 bases). V shed 1 base and J shed 3 bases, with 16 bases lying between them. This CDR3 region has 16 residues. The V gene's germline CDR1 is LGHDT and CDR2 YNNKEL (reference sequence). The CDR3 DNA reads TGTGCCAGCAGCCAAGCGGGAGTCCAAACGTTCTACGAGCAGTACTTC. This encodes CASSQAGVQTFYEQYF.

The chain combines TRBV27 with TRBJ1-1; unclear D gene. The germline V gene has CDR1 MNHEY and CDR2 SMNVEV (reference sequence). The CDR3 length is 14 residues. Trimming removed 5 bases from V and 1 base from J, with 11 bases in between. CDR3 sequence (DNA): TGTGCCAGCAGTCCTCTTCCAGGGAACACTGAAGCTTTCTTT. Encoded protein: CASSPLPGNTEAFF.

The chain links TRBV6-2 or TRBV6-3 to TRBJ2-7, with 8 bases matching TRBD2. This CDR3 has 15 amino acids. CDR1 is MNHEY and CDR2 is SVGEGT in the germline V gene. Trimming at V came to 1 base and at J to 6 bases, leaving 8 bases not matched to a gene. CDR3 sequence (DNA): TGTGCCAGCAGTTACTTACCGGGAGGGCTGAGCGAGCAGTACGTC. This encodes CASSYLPGGLSEQYV.

The chain couples TRBV27 to TRBJ1-2; D is possibly TRBD1 (6 bases). The CDR3 length is 16 residues. Trimming stripped 5 bases from V and 0 bases from J, with 16 bases between. In germline, CDR1 is MNHEY, CDR2 SMNVEV (reference sequence). The CDR3 spells CASSTLQGPANYGYTF. CDR3 sequence (DNA): TGTGCCAGCAGTACCCTACAGGGACCAGCTAACTATGGCTACACCTTC.

The chain combines TRBV6-5 with TRBJ2-1, with 10 bases aligning to TRBD2. This CDR3 comprises 13 residues. Germline V gene data show CDR1 as MNHEY and CDR2 as SVGAGI. V lost 9 bases and J lost 10; bases outside the gene matches: 9. In nucleotides, the CDR3 is TGTGCCAGTGGGCTAGCGGGAGTAGGCGAGCAGTTCTTC. Translation gives CASGLAGVGEQFF.

This CDR3 is CASSSDRDHGYTF. The CDR3 nucleotides read TGTGCCAGCAGTTCGGACAGGGATCATGGCTACACCTTC. V gene TRBV5-4 combines with J gene TRBJ1-2, with TRBD1 identical over 8 bases. Germline V lookup: CDR1 SGHNT, CDR2 YYREEE (reference sequence). V lost 5 bases and J lost 6; bases outside the gene matches: 6. There are 13 residues in the CDR3.

The CDR3 loop reads CASSLGGLAGEETQYF. The CDR3 DNA is TGCGCCAGCAGCTTGGGGGGACTAGCGGGAGAAGAGACCCAGTACTTC. The chain recombines TRBV5-1 with TRBJ2-5, with TRBD2 matching over 14 bases. J was trimmed by 3 bases and V by 0 bases; bases with no gene match: 1. The CDR3 runs 16 residues. The germline gives CDR1 SGHRS, CDR2 YFSETQ. Supplemented by reference TRBV5-1 and TRBJ2-5, the full variable domain reads KAGVTQTPRYLIKTRGQQVTLSCSPISGHRSVSWYQQTPGQGLQFLFEYFSETQRNKGNFPGRFSGRQFSNSRSEMNVSTLELGDSALYLCASSLGGLAGEETQYFGPGTRLLVL.

The chain is built from TRBV10-1 and TRBJ2-1; D uncertain. V was cut by 3 bases and J by 7 bases, with 4 bases left in between. Germline CDR1 is WNHNN and CDR2 is SYGVQD (reference sequence). This CDR3 comprises 11 residues. The CDR3 loop is CASSDSNEQFF. In DNA form, the CDR3 reads TGCGCCAGCAGTGATTCTAATGAGCAGTTCTTC.

This clone was picked up one time. The V call is TRBV13, the J call TRBJ2-7; 12 bases align to TRBD2. CDR1 PRHDT and CDR2 FYEKMQ come from the germline V gene (reference sequence). V lost 2 bases, J lost 3 bases, and 5 bases stayed unmatched. There are 16 residues in the CDR3. This chain's CDR3 is CASSLRLAGEVYEQYF. CDR3 DNA: TGTGCCAGCAGCTTAAGACTAGCGGGAGAGGTCTACGAGCAGTACTTC.

The rearrangement uses TRBV27 and TRBJ2-1; 10 bases line up with TRBD2. Germline V gene data show CDR1 as MNHEY and CDR2 as SMNVEV (reference sequence). The CDR3 totals 13 residues. The junction had 10 bases not matched to a gene; V was cut back by 6 bases and J by 14 bases. CDR3 region: CASSAGLAATKFF. The CDR3 region has the DNA TGTGCCAGCAGCGCCGGACTAGCGGCAACCAAGTTCTTC.

The rearrangement links TRBV4-1 to TRBJ2-2; 9 bases line up with TRBD1. V dropped 4 bases and J dropped 3; count of bases not matched to a gene: 6. The CDR3 runs to 16 residues. Germline V gives CDR1 MGHRA, CDR2 YSYEKL. The chain's CDR3 is CASSPLGQGYTGELFF. The CDR3 DNA follows: TGCGCCAGCAGCCCCCTGGGACAGGGTTACACCGGGGAGCTGTTTTTT.

The chain combines TRBV11-3 with TRBJ2-6; D perhaps matches TRBD2 (6 bases). Deletions cut 4 bases from V and 2 bases from J, with 6 bases between. The germline gives CDR1 SGHNT, CDR2 YENEEA. The CDR3 spans 14 residues. CDR3 DNA: TGTGCCAGCAGCTCGGGAGCTGGGGCCAACGTCCTGACTTTC. Amino acids: CASSSGAGANVLTF.

The J gene is TRBJ2-1, the V gene TRBV12-3 or TRBV12-4; no clear D gene. This CDR3 is 13 amino acids long. The V end lost 7 bases, the J end lost 5 bases, and 12 bases lay between the germline ends. This CDR3 is CASTFYPHNEQFF. For the CDR3, the DNA is TGTGCCAGCACCTTCTATCCCCACAATGAGCAGTTCTTC.

J is TRBJ2-3 and V is TRBV9, with 9 bases matching TRBD2. Germline lookup yields CDR1 SGDLS and CDR2 YYNGEE. The CDR3 spans 17 residues. The J segment lost 2 bases and the V segment lost 3 bases, leaving 10 bases of the junction unmatched. The CDR3 DNA sequence: TGTGCCAGCAGCGGGAGCGGGAGGAGTCGTTCCACAGATACGCAGTATTTT. It yields the protein CASSGSGRSRSTDTQYF.

This clone was seen only a few times. The chain uses TRBV15 and TRBJ1-5; possible D gene TRBD1, 6 bases. The V end was cut by 0 bases, the J end by 7 bases, with 13 bases between. The CDR3 spans 15 residues. Germline V gives CDR1 LNHNV, CDR2 YYDKDF (reference sequence). The CDR3 DNA follows: TGTGCCACCAGCAGAGATTGGCAGGGGCGCCAGCCCCAGCATTTT. Its protein is CATSRDWQGRQPQHF.

The rearrangement links TRBV5-1 to TRBJ2-5; weak D call: TRBD1 (6 bases). The CDR3 sequence is 17 residues long. Germline CDR1 reads SGHRS; CDR2 reads YFSETQ. V lost 1 base, J lost 0 bases, and 16 bases lay in between. The CDR3 sequence: CASSLLPPDSNQETQYF. CDR3 nucleotides: TGCGCCAGCAGCTTGCTACCCCCGGACAGCAACCAAGAGACCCAGTACTTC.

The chain recombines TRBV3-1 (or the pseudogene TRBV3-2) with TRBJ1-2; a weak D match, TRBD1 (5 bases). The germline V gene has CDR1 LGHDT and CDR2 YNNKEL (reference sequence). Trimming pared 0 bases from V and 4 bases from J, leaving 18 bases between. This CDR3 has 17 residues. For the CDR3, the DNA is TGTGCCAGCAGCCAAGATTGGCAGGGTGGGGGGATCTATGGCTACACCTTC. Translation gives CASSQDWQGGGIYGYTF.

The chain links TRBV6-4 to TRBJ2-6; unclear D gene. The germline V gene encodes CDR1 MRHNA and CDR2 SNTAGT. Trimming took 2 bases from V and 4 from J, leaving 12 bases between them. This CDR3 is 16 amino acids long. The CDR3 bases are TGTGCCAGCAGTGACCCAAGAGAATCGGGGGCCAACGTCCTGACTTTC. Amino acids: CASSDPRESGANVLTF.

This clone appeared a single time. The V and J genes are TRBV13 and TRBJ1-5; 9 bases line up with TRBD1. Germline V lookup: CDR1 PRHDT, CDR2 FYEKMQ (reference sequence). The CDR3 covers 16 residues. V lost 5 bases, J lost 1 base, and 6 bases stayed unmatched. The CDR3 is CASSRSGTGSNQPQHF. CDR3 sequence (DNA): TGTGCCAGCAGCCGTTCCGGGACAGGGAGCAATCAGCCCCAGCATTTT.

This CDR3 is CASSWTSGSTDTQYF. The CDR3 DNA reads TGTGCCAGTAGTTGGACTAGCGGGAGCACAGATACGCAGTATTTT. The V gene is TRBV19, the J gene TRBJ2-3, with 11 bases aligning to TRBD2. Trimming took 5 bases from V and 0 from J; bases not matched to a gene: 1. The length of the CDR3 is 15 residues. The germline gives CDR1 LNHDA, CDR2 SQIVND (reference sequence).

This chain connects TRBV10-3 to TRBJ2-3; 10 nucleotides align to TRBD2. Germline CDR1 is ENHRY and CDR2 is SYGVKD. The CDR3 consists of 16 residues. J gave up 0 bases and V 4 bases, and 4 bases lay outside the gene matches. Here the CDR3 DNA reads TGTGCCATCAGTGGCCGGACTAGCGGAAGCACAGATACGCAGTATTTT. Translating it yields CAISGRTSGSTDTQYF.

This clone came up once. The V call is TRBV30, the J call TRBJ1-2; no firm D call. The V gene's germline CDR1 is GTSNPN and CDR2 SVGIG (reference sequence). The CDR3 is 15 residues long. With 1 base removed from V and 4 bases from J, the gap between germline ends came to 16 bases. CDR3 bases: TGTGCCTGGAGTGACTCTACCGTAACAGCCTATGGCTACACCTTC. Translated: CAWSDSTVTAYGYTF.

The chain carries TRBV12-5 and TRBJ1-1, with TRBD1 matching 7 bases. The CDR3 loop spans 15 amino acids. V was clipped by 1 base and J by 0 bases; unmatched bases: 2. Germline V gene sequence: CDR1 LGHNT, CDR2 FRNRAP. CDR3 sequence (DNA): TGTGCTAGTGGTTTGGGGGACAGAGTGAACACTGAAGCTTTCTTT. It specifies CASGLGDRVNTEAFF. Together with reference TRBV12-5 and TRBJ1-1, the CDR3 gives the full variable domain: DARVTQTPRHKVTEMGQEVTMRCQPILGHNTVFWYRQTMMQGLELLAYFRNRAPLDDSGMPKDRFSAEMPDATLATLKIQPSEPRDSAVYFCASGLGDRVNTEAFFGQGTRLTVV.

The chain employs TRBV27 and TRBJ2-7; 11 bases fit TRBD2. The V and J ends lost 6 bases and 9 bases, in that order; junction bases with no gene match: 10. Germline CDR1 and CDR2: MNHEY and SMNVEV (reference sequence). CDR3 length: 14 amino acids. CDR3 region: CASSLIAGGPGQYV. The CDR3 nucleotides are TGTGCCAGCAGCCTGATAGCGGGAGGGCCCGGGCAGTACGTC.

V and J are TRBV12-2 and TRBJ2-5; TRBD1 was called by the table and not checked on the DNA. TRBV12-2 is marked as a pseudogene. This CDR3 is built from 14 residues. CDR3 in amino acids: CASRSTGVRETQYF. In DNA form, the CDR3 reads TGTGCAAGTCGCTCTACAGGGGTTCGGGAGACCCAGTACTTC.

This chain uses TRBV5-1 with TRBJ2-7; 7 bases align to TRBD1. The CDR3 consists of 14 residues. CDR1 and CDR2 (germline): SGHRS, YFSETQ. The trim removed 2 bases at V and 5 bases at J, leaving 7 bases unmatched. CDR3 loop: CASSFHRGLNEQYF. In DNA, the CDR3 is TGCGCCAGCAGCTTTCACAGGGGTCTAAACGAGCAGTACTTC.

The table lists this clone with a count of one. The chain couples TRBV7-9 to TRBJ1-1; TRBD1 aligns across 7 bases. Germline V gene data show CDR1 as SEHNR and CDR2 as FQNEAQ (reference sequence). The length of the CDR3 is 13 residues. V shed 6 bases, J shed 4 bases, and the junction held 5 bases outside the gene matches. CDR3 coding DNA: TGTGCCAGCAGTACCGCAGGGGGCACTGAAGCTTTCTTT. Its protein product is CASSTAGGTEAFF.

The J gene is TRBJ1-1, the V gene TRBV14, with D possibly matching TRBD1 (5 bases). Deletions cut 2 bases from V and 4 bases from J, with 8 bases between. Germline V gene lookup returns CDR1 SGHDN and CDR2 FVKESK. The CDR3 is 13 amino acids. The CDR3 spells CASSQRGVTEAFF. The CDR3, as DNA: TGTGCCAGCAGCCAACGGGGGGTCACTGAAGCTTTCTTT. The whole variable domain, filled in from reference TRBV14 and TRBJ1-1, reads EAGVTQFPSHSVIEKGQTVTLRCDPISGHDNLYWYRRVMGKEIKFLLHFVKESKQDESGMPNNRFLAERTGGTYSTLKVQPAELEDSGVYFCASSQRGVTEAFFGQGTRLTVV.